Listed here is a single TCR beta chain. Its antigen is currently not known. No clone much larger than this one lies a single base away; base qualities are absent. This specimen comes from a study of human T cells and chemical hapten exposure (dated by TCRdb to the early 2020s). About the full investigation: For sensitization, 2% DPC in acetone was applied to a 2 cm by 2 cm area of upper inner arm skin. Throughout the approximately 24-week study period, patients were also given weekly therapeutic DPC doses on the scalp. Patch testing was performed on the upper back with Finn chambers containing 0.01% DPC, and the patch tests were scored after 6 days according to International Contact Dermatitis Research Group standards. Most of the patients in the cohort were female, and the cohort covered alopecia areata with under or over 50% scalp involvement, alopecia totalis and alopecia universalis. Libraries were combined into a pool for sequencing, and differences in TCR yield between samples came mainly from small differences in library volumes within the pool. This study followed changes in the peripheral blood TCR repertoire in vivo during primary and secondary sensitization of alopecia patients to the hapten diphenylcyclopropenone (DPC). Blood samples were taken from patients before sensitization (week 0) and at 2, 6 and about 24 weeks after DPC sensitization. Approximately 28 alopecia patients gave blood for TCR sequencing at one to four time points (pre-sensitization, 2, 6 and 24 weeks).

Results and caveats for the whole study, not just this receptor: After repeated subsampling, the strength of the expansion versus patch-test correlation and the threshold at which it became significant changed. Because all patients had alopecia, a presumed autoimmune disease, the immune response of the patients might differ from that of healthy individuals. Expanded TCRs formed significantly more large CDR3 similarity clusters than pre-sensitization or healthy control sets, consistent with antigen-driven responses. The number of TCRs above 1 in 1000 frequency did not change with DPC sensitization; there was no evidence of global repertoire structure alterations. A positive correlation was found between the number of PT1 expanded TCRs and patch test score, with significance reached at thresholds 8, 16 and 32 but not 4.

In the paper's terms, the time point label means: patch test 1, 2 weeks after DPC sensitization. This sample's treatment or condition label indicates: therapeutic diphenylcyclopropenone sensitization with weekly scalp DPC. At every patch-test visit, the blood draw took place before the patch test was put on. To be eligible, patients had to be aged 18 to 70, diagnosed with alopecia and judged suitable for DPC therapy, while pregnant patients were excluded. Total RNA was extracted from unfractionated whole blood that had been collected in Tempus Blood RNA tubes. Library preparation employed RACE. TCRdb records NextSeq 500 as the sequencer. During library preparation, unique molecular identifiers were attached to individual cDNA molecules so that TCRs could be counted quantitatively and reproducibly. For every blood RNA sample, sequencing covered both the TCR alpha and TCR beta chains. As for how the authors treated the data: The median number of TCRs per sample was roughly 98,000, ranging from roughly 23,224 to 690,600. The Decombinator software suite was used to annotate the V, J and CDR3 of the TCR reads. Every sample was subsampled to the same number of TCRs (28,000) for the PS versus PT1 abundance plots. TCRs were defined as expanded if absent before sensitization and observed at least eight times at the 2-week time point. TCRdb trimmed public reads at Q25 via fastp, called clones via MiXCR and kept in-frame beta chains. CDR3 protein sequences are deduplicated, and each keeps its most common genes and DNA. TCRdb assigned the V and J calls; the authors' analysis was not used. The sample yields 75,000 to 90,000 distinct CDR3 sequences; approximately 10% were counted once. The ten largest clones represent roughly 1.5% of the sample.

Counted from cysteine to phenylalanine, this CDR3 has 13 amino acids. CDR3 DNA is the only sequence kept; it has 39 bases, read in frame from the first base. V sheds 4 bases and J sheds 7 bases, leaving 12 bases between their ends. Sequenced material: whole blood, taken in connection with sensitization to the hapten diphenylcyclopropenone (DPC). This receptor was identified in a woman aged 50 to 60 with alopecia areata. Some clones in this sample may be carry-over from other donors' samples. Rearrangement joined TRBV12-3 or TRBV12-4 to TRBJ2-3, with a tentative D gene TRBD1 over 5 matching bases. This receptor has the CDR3 CASSSGSPNTQYF. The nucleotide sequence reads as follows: TGTGCCAGCAGTTCAGGGTCCCCAAATACGCAGTATTTT.